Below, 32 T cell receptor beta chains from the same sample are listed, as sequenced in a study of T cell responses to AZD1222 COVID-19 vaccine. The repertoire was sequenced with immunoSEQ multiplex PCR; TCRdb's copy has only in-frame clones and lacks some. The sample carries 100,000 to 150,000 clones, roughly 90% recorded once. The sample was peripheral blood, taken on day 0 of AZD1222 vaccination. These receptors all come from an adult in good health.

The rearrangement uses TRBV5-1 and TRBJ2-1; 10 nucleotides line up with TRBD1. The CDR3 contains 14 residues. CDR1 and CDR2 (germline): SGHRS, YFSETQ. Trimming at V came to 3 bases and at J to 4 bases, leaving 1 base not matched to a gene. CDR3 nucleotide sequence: TGCGCCAGCAGCTCGGGACAGGGGTACAATGAGCAGTTCTTC. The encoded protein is CASSSGQGYNEQFF.

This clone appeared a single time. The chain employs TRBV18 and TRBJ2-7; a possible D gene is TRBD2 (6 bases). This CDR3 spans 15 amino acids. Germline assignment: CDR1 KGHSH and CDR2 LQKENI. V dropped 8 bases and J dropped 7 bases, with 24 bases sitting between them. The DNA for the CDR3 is TGTGCCAGCAAGACGGTTATGGGAGGATCTGCTGAGCAGTACTTC. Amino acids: CASKTVMGGSAEQYF.

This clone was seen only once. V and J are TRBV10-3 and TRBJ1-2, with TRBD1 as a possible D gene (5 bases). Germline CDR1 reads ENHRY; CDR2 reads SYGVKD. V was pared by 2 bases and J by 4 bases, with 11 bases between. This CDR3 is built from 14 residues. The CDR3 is CAISEGTGRYGYTF. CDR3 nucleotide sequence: TGTGCCATCAGTGAGGGTACAGGACGCTATGGCTACACCTTC.

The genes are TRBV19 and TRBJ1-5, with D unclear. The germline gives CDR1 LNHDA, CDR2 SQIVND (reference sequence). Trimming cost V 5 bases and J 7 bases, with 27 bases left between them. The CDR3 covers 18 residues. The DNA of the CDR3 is TGTGCCAGTAGTTTCCATTACTCCGGGCCAATTGTCGGGCAGCCCCAGCATTTT. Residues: CASSFHYSGPIVGQPQHF. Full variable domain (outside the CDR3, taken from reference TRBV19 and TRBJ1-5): DGGITQSPKYLFRKEGQNVTLSCEQNLNHDAMYWYRQDPGQGLRLIYYSQIVNDFQKGDIAEGYSVSREKKESFPLTVTSAQKNPTAFYLCASSFHYSGPIVGQPQHFGDGTRLSIL.

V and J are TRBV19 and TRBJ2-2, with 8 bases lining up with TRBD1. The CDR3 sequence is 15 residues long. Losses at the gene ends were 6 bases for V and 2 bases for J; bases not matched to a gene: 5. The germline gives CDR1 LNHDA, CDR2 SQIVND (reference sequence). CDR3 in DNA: TGTGCCAGTAGCCCGGGACAGGACAACACCGGGGAGCTGTTTTTT. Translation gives CASSPGQDNTGELFF.

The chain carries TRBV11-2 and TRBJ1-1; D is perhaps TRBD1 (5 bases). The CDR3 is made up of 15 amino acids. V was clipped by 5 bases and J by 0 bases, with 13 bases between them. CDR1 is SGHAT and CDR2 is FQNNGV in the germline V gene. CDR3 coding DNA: TGTGCCAGCAGCATAATCAGGACATTGAACACTGAAGCTTTCTTT. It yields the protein CASSIIRTLNTEAFF.

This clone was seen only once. The CDR3 is CATSDPGTAETEAFF. CDR3 DNA: TGTGCCACCAGTGATCCGGGGACAGCCGAAACTGAAGCTTTCTTT. The chain links TRBV24-1 to TRBJ1-1; 7 bases are shared with TRBD1. Germline CDR1 reads KGHDR; CDR2 reads SFDVKD. The CDR3 covers 15 residues. Unmatched junction bases numbered 8, after V lost 3 bases and J lost 5 bases.

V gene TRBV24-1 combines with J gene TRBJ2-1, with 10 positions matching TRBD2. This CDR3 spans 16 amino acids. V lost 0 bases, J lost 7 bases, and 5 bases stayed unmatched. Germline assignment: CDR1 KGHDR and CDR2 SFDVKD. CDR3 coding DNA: TGTGCCACCAGTGATTTGCGGGCTAGCGGGAGAAATGAGCAGTTCTTC. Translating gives CATSDLRASGRNEQFF.

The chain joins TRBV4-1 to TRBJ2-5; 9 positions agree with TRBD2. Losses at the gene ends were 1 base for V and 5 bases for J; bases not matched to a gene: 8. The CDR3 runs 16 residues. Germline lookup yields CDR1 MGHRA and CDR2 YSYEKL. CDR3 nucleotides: TGCGCCAGCAGCCAAGGGCCGGCGGGAGGGGGGGAGACCCAGTACTTC. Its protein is CASSQGPAGGGETQYF.

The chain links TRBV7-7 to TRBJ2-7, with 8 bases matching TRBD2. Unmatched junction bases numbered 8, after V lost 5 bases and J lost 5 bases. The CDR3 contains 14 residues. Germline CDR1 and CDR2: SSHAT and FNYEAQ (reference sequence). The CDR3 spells CASSPREGSHEQYF. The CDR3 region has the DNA TGTGCCAGCAGCCCCCGGGAGGGTTCCCACGAGCAGTACTTC.

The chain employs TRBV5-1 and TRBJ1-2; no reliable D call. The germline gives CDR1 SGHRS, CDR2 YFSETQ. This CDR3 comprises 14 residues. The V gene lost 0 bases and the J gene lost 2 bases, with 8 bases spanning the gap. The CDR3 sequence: CASSLADRNYGYTF. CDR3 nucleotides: TGCGCCAGCAGCTTGGCCGACCGAAACTATGGCTACACCTTC.

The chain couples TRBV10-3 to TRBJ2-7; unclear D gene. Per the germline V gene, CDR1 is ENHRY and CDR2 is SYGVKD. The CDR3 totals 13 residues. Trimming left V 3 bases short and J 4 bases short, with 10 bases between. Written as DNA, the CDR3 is TGTGCCATCAGTGATTTCAGCCGATACGAGCAGTACTTC. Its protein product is CAISDFSRYEQYF.

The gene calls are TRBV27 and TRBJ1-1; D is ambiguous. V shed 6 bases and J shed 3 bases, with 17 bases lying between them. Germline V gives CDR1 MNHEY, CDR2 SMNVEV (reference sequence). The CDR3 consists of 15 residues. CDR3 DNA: TGTGCCAGCAGCCCCGAGGCCACGCCCGACACTGAAGCTTTCTTT. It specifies CASSPEATPDTEAFF.

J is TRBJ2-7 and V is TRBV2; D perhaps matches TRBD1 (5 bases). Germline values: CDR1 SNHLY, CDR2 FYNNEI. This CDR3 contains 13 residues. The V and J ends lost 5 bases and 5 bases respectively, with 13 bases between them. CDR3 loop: CASSHAGRDEQYF. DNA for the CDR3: TGTGCCAGCAGTCACGCAGGGCGAGACGAGCAGTACTTC.

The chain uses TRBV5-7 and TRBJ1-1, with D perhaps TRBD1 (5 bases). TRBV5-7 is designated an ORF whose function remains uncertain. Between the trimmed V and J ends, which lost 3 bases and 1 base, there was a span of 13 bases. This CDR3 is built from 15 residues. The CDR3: CASSWLGVGNTEAFF. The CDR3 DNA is TGTGCCAGCAGCTGGTTGGGGGTGGGGAACACTGAAGCTTTCTTT.

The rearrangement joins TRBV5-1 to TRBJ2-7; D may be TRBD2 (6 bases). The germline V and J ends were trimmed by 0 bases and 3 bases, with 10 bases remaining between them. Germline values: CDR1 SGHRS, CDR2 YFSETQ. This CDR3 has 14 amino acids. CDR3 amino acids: CASSLELDYYEQYF. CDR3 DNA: TGCGCCAGCAGCTTGGAACTGGACTACTACGAGCAGTACTTC.

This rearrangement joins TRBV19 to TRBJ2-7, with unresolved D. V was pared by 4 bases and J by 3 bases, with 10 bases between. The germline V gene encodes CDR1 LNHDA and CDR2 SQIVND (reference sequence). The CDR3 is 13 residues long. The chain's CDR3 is CASSRSSNYEQYF. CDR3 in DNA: TGTGCCAGTAGTAGAAGTTCTAACTACGAGCAGTACTTC.

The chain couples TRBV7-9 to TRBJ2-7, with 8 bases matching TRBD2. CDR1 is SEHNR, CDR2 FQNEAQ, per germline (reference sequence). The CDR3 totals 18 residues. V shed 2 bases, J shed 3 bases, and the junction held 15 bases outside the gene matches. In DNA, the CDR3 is TGTGCCAGCAGCTTATGGACCCTCGCTAGCGGGCCTATCTACGAGCAGTACTTC. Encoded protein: CASSLWTLASGPIYEQYF.

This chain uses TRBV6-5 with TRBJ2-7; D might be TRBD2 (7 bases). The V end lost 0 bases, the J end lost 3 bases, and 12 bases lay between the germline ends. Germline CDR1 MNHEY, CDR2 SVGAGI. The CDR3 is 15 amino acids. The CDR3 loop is CASSYSGGAVYEQYF. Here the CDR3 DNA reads TGTGCCAGCAGTTACTCTGGGGGGGCGGTCTACGAGCAGTACTTC.

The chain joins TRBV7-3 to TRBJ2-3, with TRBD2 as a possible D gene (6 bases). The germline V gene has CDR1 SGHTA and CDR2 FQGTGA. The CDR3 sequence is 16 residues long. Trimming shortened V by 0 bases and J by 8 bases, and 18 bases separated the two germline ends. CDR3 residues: CASSLTGGATFSTQYF. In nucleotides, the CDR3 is TGTGCCAGCAGCTTAACGGGGGGAGCGACATTTAGTACGCAGTATTTT.

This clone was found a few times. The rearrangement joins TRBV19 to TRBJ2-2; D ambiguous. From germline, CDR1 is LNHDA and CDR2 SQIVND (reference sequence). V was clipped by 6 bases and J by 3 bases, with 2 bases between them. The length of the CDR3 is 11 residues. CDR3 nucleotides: TGTGCCAGTAGCTACACCGGGGAGCTGTTTTTT. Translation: CASSYTGELFF.

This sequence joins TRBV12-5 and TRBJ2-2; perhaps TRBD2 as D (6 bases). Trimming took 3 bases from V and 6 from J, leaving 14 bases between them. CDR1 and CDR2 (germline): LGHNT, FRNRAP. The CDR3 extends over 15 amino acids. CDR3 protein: CASGFWDSPPGELFF. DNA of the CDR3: TGTGCTAGTGGTTTCTGGGACTCTCCCCCCGGGGAGCTGTTTTTT.

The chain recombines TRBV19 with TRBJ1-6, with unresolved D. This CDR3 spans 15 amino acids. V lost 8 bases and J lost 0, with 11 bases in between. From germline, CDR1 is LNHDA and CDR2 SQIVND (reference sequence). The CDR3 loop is CASRGLSSYNSPLHF. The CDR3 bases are TGTGCCAGTCGCGGACTGAGCTCCTATAATTCACCCCTCCACTTT.

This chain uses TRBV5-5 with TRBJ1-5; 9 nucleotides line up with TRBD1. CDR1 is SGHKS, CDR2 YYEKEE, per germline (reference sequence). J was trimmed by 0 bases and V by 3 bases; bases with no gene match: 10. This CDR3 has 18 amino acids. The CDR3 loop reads CASSSGTGLRTSNQPQHF. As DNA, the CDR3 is TGTGCCAGCAGCTCAGGGACAGGGCTCCGCACTAGCAATCAGCCCCAGCATTTT.

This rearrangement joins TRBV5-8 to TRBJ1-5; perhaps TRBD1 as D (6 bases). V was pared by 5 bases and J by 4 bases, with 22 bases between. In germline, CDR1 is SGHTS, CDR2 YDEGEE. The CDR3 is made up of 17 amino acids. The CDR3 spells CASRDPITGYANQPQHF. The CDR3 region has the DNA TGTGCCAGCAGGGACCCGATTACAGGGTACGCAAATCAGCCCCAGCATTTT.

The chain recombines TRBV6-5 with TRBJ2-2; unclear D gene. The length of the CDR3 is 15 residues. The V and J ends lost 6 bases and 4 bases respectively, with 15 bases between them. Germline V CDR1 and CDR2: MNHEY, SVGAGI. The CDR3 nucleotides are TGTGCCAGCAGACCCAGAACCTGGGGCACCGGGGAGCTGTTTTTT. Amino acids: CASRPRTWGTGELFF.

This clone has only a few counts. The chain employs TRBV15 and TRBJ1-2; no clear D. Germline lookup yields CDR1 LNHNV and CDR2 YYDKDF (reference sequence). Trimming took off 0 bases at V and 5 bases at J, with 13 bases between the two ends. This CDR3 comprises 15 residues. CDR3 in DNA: TGTGCCACCAGCAGAGATCTACGGGGATGGTATGGCTACACCTTC. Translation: CATSRDLRGWYGYTF.

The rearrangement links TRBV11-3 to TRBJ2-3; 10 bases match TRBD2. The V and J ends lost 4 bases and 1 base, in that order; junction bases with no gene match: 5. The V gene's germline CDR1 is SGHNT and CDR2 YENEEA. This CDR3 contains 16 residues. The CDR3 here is CASSSETSGGTDTQYF. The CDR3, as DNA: TGTGCCAGCAGCTCTGAAACTAGCGGGGGCACAGATACGCAGTATTTT. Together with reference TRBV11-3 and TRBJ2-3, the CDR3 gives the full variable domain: EAGVVQSPRYKIIEKKQPVAFWCNPISGHNTLYWYLQNLGQGPELLIRYENEEAVDDSQLPKDRFSAERLKGVDSTLKIQPAELGDSAVYLCASSSETSGGTDTQYFGPGTRLTVL.

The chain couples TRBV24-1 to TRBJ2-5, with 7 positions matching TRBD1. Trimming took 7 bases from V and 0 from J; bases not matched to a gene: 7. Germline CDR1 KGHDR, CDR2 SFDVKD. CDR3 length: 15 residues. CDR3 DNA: TGTGCCACCAGCGACAGGGTGGGGTACCAAGAGACCCAGTACTTC. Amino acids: CATSDRVGYQETQYF.

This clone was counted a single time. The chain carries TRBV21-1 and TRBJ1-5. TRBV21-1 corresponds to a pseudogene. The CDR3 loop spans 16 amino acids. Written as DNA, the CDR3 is TGTGCCAGCAGCAAACTGCTCACCCATAGCAATCAGCCCCAGCATTTT. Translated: CASSKLLTHSNQPQHF.

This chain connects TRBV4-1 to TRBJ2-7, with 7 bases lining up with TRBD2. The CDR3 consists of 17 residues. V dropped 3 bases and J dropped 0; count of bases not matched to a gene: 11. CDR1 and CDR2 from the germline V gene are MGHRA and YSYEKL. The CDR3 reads CASSQGPQRDISYEQYF. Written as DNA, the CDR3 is TGCGCCAGCAGCCAGGGTCCCCAGCGGGATATCTCCTACGAGCAGTACTTC.

CDR3 in amino acids: CASSESVYGYTF. The CDR3, as DNA: TGTGCCAGCAGTGAATCGGTCTATGGCTACACCTTC. This chain links TRBV25-1 with TRBJ1-2, with D uncertain. Per germline, CDR1 MGHDK and CDR2 SYGVNS. V lost 1 base to trimming and J lost 4 bases, with 4 bases between them. The length of the CDR3 is 12 residues.